What follows are 4 T cell receptor beta chains derived from one specimen sequenced in a study of blood T cell repertoires in COVID-19. Assay: immunoSEQ multiplex PCR; the TCRdb copy retains only in-frame clones and omits some. The sample contains about 290,000 clones, 70% to 90% of which appear only once. Sequences were obtained from peripheral blood. All receptors come from a woman aged 50 to 65 with active or convalescent COVID-19.

This sequence joins TRBV5-1 and TRBJ1-2; no firm D call. Germline loops: CDR1 SGHRS, CDR2 YFSETQ. The V end lost 0 bases, the J end lost 0 bases, and 6 bases lay between the germline ends. The CDR3 has 14 residues. CDR3 protein: CASSLVGSNYGYTF. The CDR3 bases are TGCGCCAGCAGCTTGGTGGGCTCTAACTATGGCTACACCTTC.

The genes are TRBV9 and TRBJ2-3; 9 positions match TRBD1. The J segment lost 2 bases and the V segment lost 0 bases, leaving 4 bases of the junction unmatched. Germline V gives CDR1 SGDLS, CDR2 YYNGEE. CDR3 size: 16 residues. The CDR3 sequence is CASSVAGDRDTDTQYF. DNA for the CDR3: TGTGCCAGCAGCGTAGCGGGGGACAGGGACACAGATACGCAGTATTTT.

The CDR3 loop is CASSLGTGRNSPLHF. CDR3 nucleotides: TGTGCCAGCAGCTTGGGGACAGGGAGAAATTCACCCCTCCACTTT. The genes are TRBV5-6 and TRBJ1-6, with 8 bases aligning to TRBD1. Per the germline V gene, CDR1 is SGHDT and CDR2 is YYEEEE. V trimming: 0 bases; J trimming: 7 bases; junction bases outside the gene matches: 3. This CDR3 has 15 amino acids. Supplemented by reference TRBV5-6 and TRBJ1-6, the full variable domain reads DAGVTQSPTHLIKTRGQQVTLRCSPKSGHDTVSWYQQALGQGPQFIFQYYEEEERQRGNFPDRFSGHQFPNYSSELNVNALLLGDSALYLCASSLGTGRNSPLHFGNGTRLTVT.

This sequence joins TRBV9 and TRBJ1-1; no firm D call. In germline, CDR1 is SGDLS, CDR2 YYNGEE. The V and J ends lost 6 bases and 3 bases respectively, with 15 bases between them. This CDR3 spans 14 amino acids. CDR3 sequence reads: CASTSREWDTEAFF. The CDR3 DNA reads TGTGCCAGCACTTCAAGGGAGTGGGACACTGAAGCTTTCTTT.